Listed below are T cell receptor beta chains from one sample, sequenced in a study of post-analysis software for immune sequencing data. From the PCR reads, TCRdb called clonotypes with MiXCR, one entry per CDR3 protein. The sample records fewer than 850,000 distinct CDR3 sequences, approximately 44% being singletons. The sequencing input was blood. The receptor set was obtained from a girl aged 5-17 years with multiple sclerosis. CDR3s include the opening cysteine and the closing phenylalanine or tryptophan. A D gene is named only where the DNA matches it firmly. Where a row states a size, it is once, few, many or the class of an expanded clone; other rows omit it.

D gene: -
V gene: TRBV12-3/TRBV12-4
clone size: few
J gene: TRBJ1-5
CDR3 DNA: TGTGCCAGCACCCTTGGGCAACAGCCCCAGCATTTT
CDR3 protein: CASTLGQQPQHF

D gene: TRBD1
V gene: TRBV20-1
clone size: -
J gene: TRBJ2-1
CDR3 DNA: TGCAGTGCTAGACCTACTACAGGGGTTCAGCAGTTCTTC
CDR3 protein: CSARPTTGVQQFF

D gene: -
V gene: TRBV28
clone size: -
J gene: TRBJ1-5
CDR3 DNA: TGTGCCAGCAGATACGCCGCAGGGGGCAATCAGCCCCAGCATTTT
CDR3 protein: CASRYAAGGNQPQHF

D gene: -
V gene: TRBV5-1
clone size: once
J gene: TRBJ1-2
CDR3 DNA: TGCGCCAGCAGCTTGCCCACCCCTATGGATGGCTACACCTTC
CDR3 protein: CASSLPTPMDGYTF

D gene: -
V gene: TRBV29-1
clone size: -
J gene: TRBJ1-3
CDR3 DNA: TGCAGCGCCCGTTTCTCTGGAAACACCATATATTTT
CDR3 protein: CSARFSGNTIYF

D gene: -
V gene: TRBV7-9
clone size: -
J gene: TRBJ2-1
CDR3 DNA: TGTGCCAGCAGCTTAATTTATCAGACGTACAATGAGCAGTTCTTC
CDR3 protein: CASSLIYQTYNEQFF

D gene: -
V gene: TRBV28
clone size: -
J gene: TRBJ2-6
CDR3 DNA: TGTGCCAGCAGTTTGGCTGCTCTGGGTGGGGCCAACGTCCTGACTTTC
CDR3 protein: CASSLAALGGANVLTF

D gene: -
V gene: TRBV20-1
clone size: -
J gene: TRBJ1-5
CDR3 DNA: TGCAGTGCTAGCGAAGGGGGGAACAATCAGCCCCAGCATTTT
CDR3 protein: CSASEGGNNQPQHF

D gene: TRBD2
V gene: TRBV10-3
clone size: few
J gene: TRBJ2-7
CDR3 DNA: TGTGCCATCAGTGGGCCTCTAGCGGGAGGCGAGCAGTACTTC
CDR3 protein: CAISGPLAGGEQYF

D gene: -
V gene: TRBV29-1
clone size: -
J gene: TRBJ1-1
CDR3 DNA: TGCAGCGGATTGGGACTCCCCTCCACTGAAGCTTTCTTT
CDR3 protein: CSGLGLPSTEAFF

D gene: -
V gene: TRBV24-1
clone size: -
J gene: TRBJ2-1
CDR3 DNA: TGTGCCACCAGTTTGACTGCCGACAATGAGCAGTTCTTC
CDR3 protein: CATSLTADNEQFF

D gene: -
V gene: TRBV5-1
clone size: few
J gene: TRBJ2-5
CDR3 DNA: TGCGCCAGCAGCTTGGAGCGAGTCCAAGAGACCCAGTACTTC
CDR3 protein: CASSLERVQETQYF

D gene: -
V gene: TRBV12-3/TRBV12-4
clone size: -
J gene: TRBJ2-1
CDR3 DNA: TGTGCCAGCAGGGAGAGCAATGAGCAGTTCTTC
CDR3 protein: CASRESNEQFF

D gene: TRBD1
V gene: TRBV20-1
clone size: few
J gene: TRBJ1-2
CDR3 DNA: TGCAGTGCCTTAGACAGGGGGCAGGGAGGCTACACCTTC
CDR3 protein: CSALDRGQGGYTF

D gene: TRBD2
V gene: TRBV7-2
clone size: -
J gene: TRBJ2-7
CDR3 DNA: TGTGCCAGCAGCGTCCTAGCGGGGGGGCGGTACGAGCAGTACTTC
CDR3 protein: CASSVLAGGRYEQYF

D gene: -
V gene: TRBV20-1
clone size: few
J gene: TRBJ2-5
CDR3 DNA: TGCAGTGCTAGATTACCCGGGCGGGAGACCCAGTACTTC
CDR3 protein: CSARLPGRETQYF

D gene: TRBD2
V gene: TRBV29-1
clone size: -
J gene: TRBJ2-6
CDR3 DNA: TGCAGCGCTGGGGAGGGCGTCAGCTCTGGGGCCAACGTCCTGACTTTC
CDR3 protein: CSAGEGVSSGANVLTF

D gene: TRBD2
V gene: TRBV6-6
clone size: -
J gene: TRBJ2-1
CDR3 DNA: TGTGCCCGCAGTCCTGGGACTACTAGTGAGAATGAGCAGTTCTTC
CDR3 protein: CARSPGTTSENEQFF

D gene: -
V gene: TRBV2
clone size: -
J gene: TRBJ2-5
CDR3 DNA: TGTGCCAGCAGCGGGCCCCGGCAAGGGACCCAGTACTTC
CDR3 protein: CASSGPRQGTQYF

D gene: TRBD2
V gene: TRBV30
clone size: once
J gene: TRBJ2-5
CDR3 DNA: TGTGCCTGGAGCGTTCTAGCGGGACCCCCAGAGACCCAGTACTTC
CDR3 protein: CAWSVLAGPPETQYF

D gene: TRBD2
V gene: TRBV6-5
clone size: -
J gene: TRBJ2-7
CDR3 DNA: TGTGCCAGCAGTTCCCCCATAGCGGGAGGGAGCTCCTACGAGCAGTACTTC
CDR3 protein: CASSSPIAGGSSYEQYF

D gene: -
V gene: TRBV29-1
clone size: few
J gene: TRBJ2-7
CDR3 DNA: TGCAGCGTGGGTATCGGGCCCTACGAGCAGTACTTC
CDR3 protein: CSVGIGPYEQYF

D gene: TRBD2
V gene: TRBV30
clone size: -
J gene: TRBJ2-4
CDR3 DNA: TGTGCCTGGAGTTCCGGGGGGAGGTTCGGGGCCAAAAACATTCAGTACTTC
CDR3 protein: CAWSSGGRFGAKNIQYF

D gene: -
V gene: TRBV10-3
clone size: -
J gene: TRBJ1-6
CDR3 DNA: TGTGCCATCACCCGGACGGAGATCGGATCGCCCCTCCACTTT
CDR3 protein: CAITRTEIGSPLHF

D gene: -
V gene: TRBV12-3/TRBV12-4
clone size: few
J gene: TRBJ2-6
CDR3 DNA: TGTGCCAGCAGTTTAAAGGGTGCTGGGGCCAACGTCCTGACTTTC
CDR3 protein: CASSLKGAGANVLTF

D gene: -
V gene: TRBV29-1
clone size: many
J gene: TRBJ2-6
CDR3 DNA: TGCAGCGTTGAAGCGGGGGTAGGCTCTGGGGCCAACGTCCTGACTTTC
CDR3 protein: CSVEAGVGSGANVLTF

D gene: TRBD2
V gene: TRBV4-2
clone size: -
J gene: TRBJ2-5
CDR3 DNA: TGTGCCAGCAGCCAGATGGACAGACTAGCGGGAAAAGAGACCCAGTACTTC
CDR3 protein: CASSQMDRLAGKETQYF

D gene: TRBD2
V gene: TRBV20-1
clone size: -
J gene: TRBJ2-1
CDR3 DNA: TGCAGTGCTAGAGACTCTAGCGGGAGGATAAGCTCCTACAATGAGCAGTTCTTC
CDR3 protein: CSARDSSGRISSYNEQFF

D gene: -
V gene: TRBV4-3
clone size: -
J gene: TRBJ2-1
CDR3 DNA: TGCGCCAGCAGCCAAGACGCGGTCCTAGCAGGCGAGCAGTTCTTC
CDR3 protein: CASSQDAVLAGEQFF

D gene: -
V gene: TRBV29-1
clone size: few
J gene: TRBJ2-3
CDR3 DNA: TGCAGCGTTTGGGTGGATACGCAGTATTTT
CDR3 protein: CSVWVDTQYF

D gene: TRBD1
V gene: TRBV18
clone size: -
J gene: TRBJ2-3
CDR3 DNA: TGTGCCAGCTCACCACGGACAGGGCTACAAAGGGATACGCAGTATTTT
CDR3 protein: CASSPRTGLQRDTQYF

D gene: -
V gene: TRBV20-1
clone size: -
J gene: TRBJ1-5
CDR3 DNA: TGCAGTGCTAGAGATCTCAGCAAGATTAATAGCAATCAGCCCCAGCATTTT
CDR3 protein: CSARDLSKINSNQPQHF

D gene: -
V gene: TRBV6-5
clone size: many
J gene: TRBJ2-3
CDR3 DNA: TGTGCCAGCAGTGGGGCGGTTGGCACAGATACGCAGTATTTT
CDR3 protein: CASSGAVGTDTQYF

D gene: -
V gene: TRBV29-1
clone size: -
J gene: TRBJ2-3
CDR3 DNA: TGCAGCGTCGGGGGACAACACACAGATACGCAGTATTTT
CDR3 protein: CSVGGQHTDTQYF

D gene: -
V gene: TRBV24-1
clone size: -
J gene: TRBJ2-7
CDR3 DNA: TGTGCCGCCCCCGGGGCGCCTCCCTACGAGCAGTACTTC
CDR3 protein: CAAPGAPPYEQYF

D gene: -
V gene: TRBV20-1
clone size: once
J gene: TRBJ2-1
CDR3 DNA: TGCAGTGCAACCCTCGGCCCCCACAATGAGCAGTTCTTC
CDR3 protein: CSATLGPHNEQFF

D gene: -
V gene: TRBV12-3/TRBV12-4
clone size: -
J gene: TRBJ1-1
CDR3 DNA: TGTGCCAGCAGTGCAGGGCCGGAGAACACTGAAGCTTTCTTT
CDR3 protein: CASSAGPENTEAFF

D gene: -
V gene: TRBV20-1
clone size: -
J gene: TRBJ1-6
CDR3 DNA: TGCAGTGCTAGAGATCCCATCACAGGGACGAGCTCCTATAATTCACCCCTCCACTTT
CDR3 protein: CSARDPITGTSSYNSPLHF

D gene: -
V gene: TRBV7-6
clone size: -
J gene: TRBJ2-3
CDR3 DNA: TGTGCCAGCAGCCTAGGGACGGGCGATACGCAGTATTTT
CDR3 protein: CASSLGTGDTQYF

D gene: -
V gene: TRBV6-6
clone size: once
J gene: TRBJ1-4
CDR3 DNA: TGTGCCAGCAGTTCCCCCGGGACGGCGGGGGAAAAACTGTTTTTT
CDR3 protein: CASSSPGTAGEKLFF

D gene: TRBD2
V gene: TRBV4-3
clone size: few
J gene: TRBJ2-1
CDR3 DNA: TGCGCCAGCAGCCAAGATAGGAGTGTGGGAGGGTACAGCTCCTACAATGAGCAGTTCTTC
CDR3 protein: CASSQDRSVGGYSSYNEQFF

D gene: -
V gene: TRBV7-3
clone size: -
J gene: TRBJ2-2
CDR3 DNA: TGTGCCAGCAGCTACCACCCTTACACCGGGGAGCTGTTTTTT
CDR3 protein: CASSYHPYTGELFF

D gene: -
V gene: TRBV20-1
clone size: -
J gene: TRBJ1-2
CDR3 DNA: TGCGCAACTTTAGGGGGTATTCTGGGCTACACCTTC
CDR3 protein: CATLGGILGYTF

D gene: TRBD2
V gene: TRBV3-1
clone size: -
J gene: TRBJ2-5
CDR3 DNA: TGTACCAGCAGCCAAGATCCCAGCGGGAGTCACTTGAAAGAGACCCAGTACTTC
CDR3 protein: CTSSQDPSGSHLKETQYF

D gene: -
V gene: TRBV20-1
clone size: once
J gene: TRBJ1-2
CDR3 DNA: TGCAGTGCTAGAGATCCCCGGGTAGACGGAGCTAACTATGGCTACACCTTC
CDR3 protein: CSARDPRVDGANYGYTF

D gene: TRBD1
V gene: TRBV29-1
clone size: few
J gene: TRBJ1-2
CDR3 DNA: TGCAGCGTTGGGAGGGACAGGGGCCCCTATGGCTACACCTTC
CDR3 protein: CSVGRDRGPYGYTF

D gene: -
V gene: TRBV7-9
clone size: -
J gene: TRBJ2-7
CDR3 DNA: TGTGCCAGCAGCTTAGCGCTGGGAAAGGTCGACGAGCAGTACTTC
CDR3 protein: CASSLALGKVDEQYF

D gene: TRBD2
V gene: TRBV6-2/TRBV6-3
clone size: few
J gene: TRBJ2-1
CDR3 DNA: TGTGCCAGCAGTTCCGAGCGGGATAGACTCAATGAGCAGTTCTTC
CDR3 protein: CASSSERDRLNEQFF

D gene: TRBD1
V gene: TRBV5-1
clone size: -
J gene: TRBJ1-1
CDR3 DNA: TGCGCCAGCAGCTTGTGGGACAGGGGAGGCACTGAAGCTTTCTTT
CDR3 protein: CASSLWDRGGTEAFF

D gene: -
V gene: TRBV20-1
clone size: once
J gene: TRBJ2-5
CDR3 DNA: TGCAGTGCAGGAAAGGGGGAAGAGACCCAGTACTTC
CDR3 protein: CSAGKGEETQYF

D gene: -
V gene: TRBV6-1
clone size: few
J gene: TRBJ2-7
CDR3 DNA: TGTGCCAGCGATGGAGGGCCCTACGAGCAGTACTTC
CDR3 protein: CASDGGPYEQYF

D gene: TRBD1
V gene: TRBV27
clone size: -
J gene: TRBJ2-3
CDR3 DNA: TGTGCCAGCAGTCCTATAGACAGGGGCCCAGATACGCAGTATTTT
CDR3 protein: CASSPIDRGPDTQYF

D gene: -
V gene: TRBV5-1
clone size: -
J gene: TRBJ2-4
CDR3 DNA: TGCGCCAGCAGCTTTCTAAGCAGAGCCAAAAACATTCAGTACTTC
CDR3 protein: CASSFLSRAKNIQYF

D gene: TRBD1
V gene: TRBV5-1
clone size: few
J gene: TRBJ1-2
CDR3 DNA: TGCGCCAGCTCCGGGACAGCCAATGGCTACACCTTC
CDR3 protein: CASSGTANGYTF

D gene: -
V gene: TRBV2
clone size: -
J gene: TRBJ2-1
CDR3 DNA: TGTGCCAGCAGTATACAGGGACTATATGACAATGAGCAGTTCTTC
CDR3 protein: CASSIQGLYDNEQFF

D gene: -
V gene: TRBV4-2
clone size: -
J gene: TRBJ2-5
CDR3 DNA: TGTGCCAGCAGCCGAAGACTAGGCCTGGGAGAGACCCAGTACTTC
CDR3 protein: CASSRRLGLGETQYF

D gene: -
V gene: TRBV6-6
clone size: once
J gene: TRBJ1-2
CDR3 DNA: TGTGCCAGCAGCCGCGGCAGGTCAATTAATGGCTACACCTTC
CDR3 protein: CASSRGRSINGYTF

D gene: TRBD1
V gene: TRBV20-1
clone size: -
J gene: TRBJ2-3
CDR3 DNA: TGCAGTGCCACCAAGGGGGCAGAGCCTTACACAGATACGCAGTATTTT
CDR3 protein: CSATKGAEPYTDTQYF

D gene: -
V gene: TRBV28
clone size: -
J gene: TRBJ2-1
CDR3 DNA: TGTGCCAGCAGTTTCTTTGGCTACAATGAGCAGTTCTTC
CDR3 protein: CASSFFGYNEQFF